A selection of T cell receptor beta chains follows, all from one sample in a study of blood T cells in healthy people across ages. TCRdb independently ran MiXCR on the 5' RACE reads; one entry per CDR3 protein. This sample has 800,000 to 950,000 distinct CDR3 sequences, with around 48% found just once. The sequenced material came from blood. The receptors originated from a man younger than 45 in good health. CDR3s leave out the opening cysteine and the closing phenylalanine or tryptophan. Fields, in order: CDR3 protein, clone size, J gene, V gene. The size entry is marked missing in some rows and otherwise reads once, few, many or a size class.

ASSQATPSTDTQY,.,TRBJ2-3,TRBV4-1
SARDRWDYGYT,.,TRBJ1-2,TRBV20-1
ASKLLAGGPVEQF,once,TRBJ2-1,TRBV12-3/TRBV12-4
SAGRTSGGLTDTQY,.,TRBJ2-3,TRBV20-1
ASSWETEAFGEETQY,.,TRBJ2-5,TRBV6-5
ASSPHVNEQY,.,TRBJ2-7,TRBV27
ASTYSDIRHYGYT,.,TRBJ1-2,TRBV28
ASSTPFGGYNTDTQY,few,TRBJ2-3,TRBV7-9
ASSQGTGLDYGYT,.,TRBJ1-2,TRBV3-1
ASSSGQRLGEKLF,few,TRBJ1-4,TRBV2
ASSFRDRHNTEAF,.,TRBJ1-1,TRBV28
ASSTPALRGGGTQY,.,TRBJ2-3,TRBV9
AWSVRAGGPNEQY,.,TRBJ2-7,TRBV30
AIPDGWQGAYNEQF,.,TRBJ2-1,TRBV10-3
SASQLAGGWMSYNEQF,.,TRBJ2-1,TRBV20-1
AIKTLGGDRDKNIQY,.,TRBJ2-4,TRBV10-3
SASGDRPDGYT,few,TRBJ1-2,TRBV20-1
ASSLGGKDTEAF,.,TRBJ1-1,TRBV7-9
ASSQDPGGFRTDTQY,.,TRBJ2-3,TRBV3-1
ASRSGATAQETQY,.,.,TRBV18
ASSVIAHSSYNEQF,few,TRBJ2-1,TRBV9
ASSFSGFPGYEQY,few,TRBJ2-7,TRBV7-2
SVERTSGGDGELF,.,TRBJ2-2,TRBV29-1
ASSLAQQPNTEAF,.,TRBJ1-1,TRBV7-9
ASSFSSGRTDTQY,few,TRBJ2-3,TRBV28
ASSAGYSGANVLT,.,TRBJ2-6,TRBV2
ASSLVSRGGPRNEQY,.,TRBJ2-5,TRBV11-1
ASSPTKGTDYGYT,once,TRBJ1-2,TRBV5-1
ASSAGSGGYTGELF,.,TRBJ2-2,TRBV25-1
ASSQQRQINTEAF,.,TRBJ1-1,TRBV12-3/TRBV12-4
ASSFGQADNEQF,.,TRBJ2-1,TRBV5-4
AGEDRDVYGYT,.,TRBJ1-2,TRBV30
ASEGEWSWHRYAY,.,TRBJ2-3,TRBV2
AWSVDLPSGYLNEQF,.,TRBJ2-1,TRBV30
ASSEQTSGEVDTQY,many,TRBJ2-3,TRBV6-4
SAPGQSRVYYAGYT,.,TRBJ1-2,TRBV20-1
AFPGGVGYNEQF,.,TRBJ2-1,TRBV7-9